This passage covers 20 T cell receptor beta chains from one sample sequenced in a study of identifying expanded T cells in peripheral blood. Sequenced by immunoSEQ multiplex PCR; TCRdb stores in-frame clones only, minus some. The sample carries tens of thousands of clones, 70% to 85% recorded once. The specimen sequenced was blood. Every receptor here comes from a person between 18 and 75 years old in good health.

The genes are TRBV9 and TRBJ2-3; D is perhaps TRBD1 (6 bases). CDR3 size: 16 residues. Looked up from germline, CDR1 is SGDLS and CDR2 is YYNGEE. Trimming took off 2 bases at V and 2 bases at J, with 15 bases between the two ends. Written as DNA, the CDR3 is TGTGCCAGCAGCGTGCAGGGGCTCTCAAACACAGATACGCAGTATTTT. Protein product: CASSVQGLSNTDTQYF.

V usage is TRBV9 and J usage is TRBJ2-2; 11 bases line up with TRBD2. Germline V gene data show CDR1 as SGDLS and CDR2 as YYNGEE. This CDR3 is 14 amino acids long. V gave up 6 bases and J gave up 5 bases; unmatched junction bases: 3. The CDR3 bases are TGTGCCAGCACCGGGACTAGCGGTACCGGGGAGCTGTTTTTT. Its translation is CASTGTSGTGELFF.

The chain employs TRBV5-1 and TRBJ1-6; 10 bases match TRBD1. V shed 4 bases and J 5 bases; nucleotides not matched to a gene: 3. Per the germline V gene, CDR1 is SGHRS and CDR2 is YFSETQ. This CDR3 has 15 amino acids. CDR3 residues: CASSGTGDNNSPLHF. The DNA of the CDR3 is TGCGCCAGCAGCGGGACAGGGGACAATAATTCACCCCTCCACTTT.

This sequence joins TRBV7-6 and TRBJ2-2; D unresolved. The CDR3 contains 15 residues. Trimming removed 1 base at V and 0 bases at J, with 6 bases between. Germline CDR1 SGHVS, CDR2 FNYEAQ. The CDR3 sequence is CASSLERTNTGELFF. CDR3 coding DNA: TGTGCCAGCAGCTTAGAAAGGACGAACACCGGGGAGCTGTTTTTT.

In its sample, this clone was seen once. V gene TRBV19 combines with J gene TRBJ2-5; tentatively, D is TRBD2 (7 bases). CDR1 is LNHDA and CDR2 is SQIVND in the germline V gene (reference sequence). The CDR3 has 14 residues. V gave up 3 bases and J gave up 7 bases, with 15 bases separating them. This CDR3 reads CASSMGGGGWTQYF. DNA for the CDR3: TGTGCCAGTAGTATGGGGGGCGGGGGATGGACCCAGTACTTC.

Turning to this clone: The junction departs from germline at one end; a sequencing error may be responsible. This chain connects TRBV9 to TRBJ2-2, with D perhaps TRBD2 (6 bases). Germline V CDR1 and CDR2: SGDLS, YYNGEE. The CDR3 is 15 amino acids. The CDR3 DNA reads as TGTGCCGGCAGCGCGTCGCGGGGAACCACCGGGGAGCTGTTTTTT. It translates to CAGSASRGTTGELFF.

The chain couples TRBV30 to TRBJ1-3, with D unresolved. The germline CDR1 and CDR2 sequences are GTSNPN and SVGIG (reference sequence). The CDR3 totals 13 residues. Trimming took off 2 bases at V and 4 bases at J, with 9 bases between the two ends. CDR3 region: CAWSSSNGNTIYF. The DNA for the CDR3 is TGTGCCTGGAGTTCAAGTAACGGAAACACCATATATTTT.

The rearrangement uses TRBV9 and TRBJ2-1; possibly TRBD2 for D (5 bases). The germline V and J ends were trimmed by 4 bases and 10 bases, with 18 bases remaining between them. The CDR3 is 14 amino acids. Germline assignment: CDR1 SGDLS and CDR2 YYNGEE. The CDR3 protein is CASSPEPAGGEQFF. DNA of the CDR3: TGTGCCAGCAGCCCCGAGCCCGCCGGCGGGGAGCAGTTCTTC. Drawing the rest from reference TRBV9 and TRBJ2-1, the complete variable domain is DSGVTQTPKHLITATGQRVTLRCSPRSGDLSVYWYQQSLDQGLQFLIQYYNGEERAKGNILERFSAQQFPDLHSELNLSSLELGDSALYFCASSPEPAGGEQFFGPGTRLTVL.

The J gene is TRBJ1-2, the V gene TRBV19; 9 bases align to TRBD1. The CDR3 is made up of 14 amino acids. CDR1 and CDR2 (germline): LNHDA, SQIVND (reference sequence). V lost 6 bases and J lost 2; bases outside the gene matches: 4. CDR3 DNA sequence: TGTGCCAGTAGGAGACAGGGGGGGAACTATGGCTACACCTTC. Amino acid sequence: CASRRQGGNYGYTF.

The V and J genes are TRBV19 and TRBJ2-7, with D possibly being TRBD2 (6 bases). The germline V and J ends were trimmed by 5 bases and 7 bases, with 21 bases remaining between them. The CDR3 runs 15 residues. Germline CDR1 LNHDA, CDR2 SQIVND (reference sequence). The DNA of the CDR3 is TGTGCCAGTAGTGTTTCGGCCCCTACCCGGGGGGAGCAGTACTTC. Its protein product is CASSVSAPTRGEQYF.

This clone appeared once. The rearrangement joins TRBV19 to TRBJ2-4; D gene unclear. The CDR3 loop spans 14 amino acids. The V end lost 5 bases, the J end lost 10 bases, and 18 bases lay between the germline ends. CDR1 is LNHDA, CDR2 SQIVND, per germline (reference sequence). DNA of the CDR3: TGTGCCAGTAGTGGTGGAGATGGCTTAAGGATTCAGTACTTC. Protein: CASSGGDGLRIQYF.

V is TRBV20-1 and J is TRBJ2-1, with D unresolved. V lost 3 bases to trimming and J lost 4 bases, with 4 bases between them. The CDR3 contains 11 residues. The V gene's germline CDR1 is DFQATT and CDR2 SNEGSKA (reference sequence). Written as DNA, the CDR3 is TGCAGTGCTAGGGAGTACAATGAGCAGTTCTTC. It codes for CSAREYNEQFF.

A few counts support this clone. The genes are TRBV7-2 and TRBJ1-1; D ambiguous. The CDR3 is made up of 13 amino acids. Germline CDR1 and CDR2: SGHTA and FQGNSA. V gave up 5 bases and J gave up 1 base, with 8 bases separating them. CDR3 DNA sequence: TGTGCCAGCAGCCCCGGGCGGAACACTGAAGCTTTCTTT. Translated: CASSPGRNTEAFF. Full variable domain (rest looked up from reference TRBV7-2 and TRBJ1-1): GAGVSQSPSNKVTEKGKDVELRCDPISGHTALYWYRQSLGQGLEFLIYFQGNSAPDKSGLPSDRFSAERTGGSVSTLTIQRTQQEDSAVYLCASSPGRNTEAFFGQGTRLTVV.

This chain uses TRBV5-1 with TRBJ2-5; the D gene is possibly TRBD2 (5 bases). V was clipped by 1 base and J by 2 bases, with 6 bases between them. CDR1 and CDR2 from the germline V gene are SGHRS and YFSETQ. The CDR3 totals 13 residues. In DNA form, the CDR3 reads TGCGCCAGCAGCTTGCCGGGACAAGAGACCCAGTACTTC. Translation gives CASSLPGQETQYF.

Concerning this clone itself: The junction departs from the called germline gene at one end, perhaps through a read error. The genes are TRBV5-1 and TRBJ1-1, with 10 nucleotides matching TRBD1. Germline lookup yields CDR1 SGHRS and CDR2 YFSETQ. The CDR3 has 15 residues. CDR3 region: CASSLPGQGNAEAFF. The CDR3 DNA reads TGCGCCAGCAGCCTCCCGGGACAGGGGAACGCTGAAGCTTTCTTT.

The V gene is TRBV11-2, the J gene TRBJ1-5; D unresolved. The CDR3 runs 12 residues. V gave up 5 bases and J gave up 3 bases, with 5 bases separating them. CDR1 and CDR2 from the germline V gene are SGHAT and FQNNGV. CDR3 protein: CASSQLNQPQHF. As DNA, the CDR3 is TGTGCCAGCAGCCAACTCAATCAGCCCCAGCATTTT. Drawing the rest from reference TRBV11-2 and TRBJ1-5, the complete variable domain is EAGVAQSPRYKIIEKRQSVAFWCNPISGHATLYWYQQILGQGPKLLIQFQNNGVVDDSQLPKDRFSAERLKGVDSTLKIQPAKLEDSAVYLCASSQLNQPQHFGDGTRLSIL.

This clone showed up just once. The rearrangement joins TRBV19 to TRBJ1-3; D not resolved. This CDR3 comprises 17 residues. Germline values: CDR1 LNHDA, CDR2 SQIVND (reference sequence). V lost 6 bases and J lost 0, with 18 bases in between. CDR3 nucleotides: TGTGCCAGTAGGAGCCTGAAGCAGTTCTTCTCTGGAAACACCATATATTTT. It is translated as CASRSLKQFFSGNTIYF.

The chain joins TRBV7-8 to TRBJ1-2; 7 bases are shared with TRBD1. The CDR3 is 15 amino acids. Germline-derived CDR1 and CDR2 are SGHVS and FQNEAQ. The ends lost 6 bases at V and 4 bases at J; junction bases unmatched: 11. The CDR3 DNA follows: TGTGCCAGCAGTTTAAGGGGGCCGACCCTCTATGGCTACACCTTC. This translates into CASSLRGPTLYGYTF.

CDR3 sequence: CASSLTRDYLYNEQFF. The CDR3 DNA is TGTGCCAGCAGCTTGACCCGGGACTACCTTTACAATGAGCAGTTCTTC. The chain recombines TRBV7-9 with TRBJ2-1; 7 bases are shared with TRBD2. Germline V lookup: CDR1 SEHNR, CDR2 FQNEAQ (reference sequence). V lost 3 bases to trimming and J lost 4 bases; unmatched junction nucleotides: 9. The CDR3 totals 16 residues.

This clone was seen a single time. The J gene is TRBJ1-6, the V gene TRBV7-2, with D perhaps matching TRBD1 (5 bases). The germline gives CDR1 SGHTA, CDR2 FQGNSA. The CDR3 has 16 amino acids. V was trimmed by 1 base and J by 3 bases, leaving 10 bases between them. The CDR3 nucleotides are TGTGCCAGCAGCTTAGGGGGCGGCCACTATAATTCACCCCTCCACTTT. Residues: CASSLGGGHYNSPLHF. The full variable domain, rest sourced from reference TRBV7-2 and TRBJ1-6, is GAGVSQSPSNKVTEKGKDVELRCDPISGHTALYWYRQSLGQGLEFLIYFQGNSAPDKSGLPSDRFSAERTGGSVSTLTIQRTQQEDSAVYLCASSLGGGHYNSPLHFGNGTRLTVT.